This T cell receptor beta chain was observed in a study of T cells in localized non-small cell lung cancer. The study's findings and limits: Uninvolved adjacent lung showed the highest T cell clonality, exceeding tumor. Because sequencing included only one region (of the tumor), heterogeneity remains possible.

This CDR3 has 15 residues. Trimming stripped 8 bases from V and 3 bases from J, with 17 bases between. CDR1 is LNHDA and CDR2 is SQIVND in the germline V gene (reference sequence). The protocol was immunoSEQ multiplex PCR, while the TCRdb copy is restricted to in-frame clones and leaves out a portion. The sample has tens of thousands of clones; roughly 92% are singletons. Concerning this clone: Its antigen is currently unknown.

The chain couples TRBV19 to TRBJ2-1; D is possibly TRBD2 (6 bases). The clonotype originates from a female donor over 55 with stage I lung adenocarcinoma. The sample was peripheral blood, taken before any cancer treatment. The CDR3 DNA follows: TGTGCCAGTCGGTCTTCGTGGGGAGGCTACAATGAGCAGTTCTTC. Translation: CASRSSWGGYNEQFF.